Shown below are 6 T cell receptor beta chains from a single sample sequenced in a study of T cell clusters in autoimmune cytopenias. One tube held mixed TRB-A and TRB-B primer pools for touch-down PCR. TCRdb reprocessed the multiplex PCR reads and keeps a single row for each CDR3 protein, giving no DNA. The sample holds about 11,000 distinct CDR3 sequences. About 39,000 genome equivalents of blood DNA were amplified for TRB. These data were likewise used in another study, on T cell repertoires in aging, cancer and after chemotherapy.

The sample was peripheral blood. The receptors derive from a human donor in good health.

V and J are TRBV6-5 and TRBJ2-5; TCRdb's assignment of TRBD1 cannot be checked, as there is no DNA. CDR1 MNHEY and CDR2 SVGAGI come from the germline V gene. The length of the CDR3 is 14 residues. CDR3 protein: CASSYDRGLETQYF.

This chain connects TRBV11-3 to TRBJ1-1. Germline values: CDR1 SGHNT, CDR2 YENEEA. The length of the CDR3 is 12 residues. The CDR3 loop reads CASSLNTGKAFF.

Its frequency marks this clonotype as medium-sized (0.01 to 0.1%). The CDR3 here is CASSIDSVGYNEQFF. The chain combines TRBV19 with TRBJ2-1. The CDR3 consists of 15 residues. Germline V gene sequence: CDR1 LNHDA, CDR2 SQIVND (reference sequence).

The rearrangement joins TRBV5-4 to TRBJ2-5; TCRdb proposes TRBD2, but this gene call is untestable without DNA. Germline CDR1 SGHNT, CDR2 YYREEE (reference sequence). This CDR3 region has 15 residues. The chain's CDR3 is CASSQTSGGRETQYF.

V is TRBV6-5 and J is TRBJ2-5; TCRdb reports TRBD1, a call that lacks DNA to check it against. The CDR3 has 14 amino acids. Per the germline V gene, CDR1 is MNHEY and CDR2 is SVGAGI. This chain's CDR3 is CASSSTQGSGTQYF.

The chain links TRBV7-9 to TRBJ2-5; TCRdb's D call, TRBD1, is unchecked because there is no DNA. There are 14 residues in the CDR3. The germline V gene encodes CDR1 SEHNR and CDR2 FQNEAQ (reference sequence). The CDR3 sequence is CASSKQGPEETQYF. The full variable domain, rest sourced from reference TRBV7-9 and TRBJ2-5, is DTGVSQNPRHKITKRGQNVTFRCDPISEHNRLYWYRQTLGQGPEFLTYFQNEAQLEKSRLLSDRFSAERPKGSFSTLEIQRTEQGDSAMYLCASSKQGPEETQYFGPGTRLLVL.